The 2 T cell receptor beta chains given below trace back to one sample, sequenced in a study of Ad26.COV2.S vaccination and SARS-CoV-2 variants. Stated treatment: roughly 19 received Ad26.COV2.S at low or high dose, single or two shots; five or six received placebo; per-sample allocation not given. Day 63 after the first vaccine or placebo injection was the time point for sampling. Only in-frame clones appear in the TCRdb table, and some are missing; sequencing was by immunoSEQ multiplex PCR. The table shows around 420,000 clones, with over 75% occurring only once. Sequencing was performed on peripheral blood, taken in a trial of Ad26.COV2.S vaccine versus placebo. The receptors were sampled from a person aged 18-65 years who received the Ad26.COV2.S COVID-19 vaccine or a placebo.

The chain employs TRBV6-2 or TRBV6-3 and TRBJ2-5, with 10 bases identical to TRBD1. The CDR3 extends over 14 amino acids. CDR1 and CDR2 (germline): MNHEY, SVGEGT. V lost 6 bases to trimming and J lost 4 bases; unmatched junction nucleotides: 5. The chain's CDR3 is CASSPGTGAETQYF. For the CDR3, the DNA is TGTGCCAGCAGCCCCGGGACAGGGGCAGAGACCCAGTACTTC.

The J gene is TRBJ1-2, the V gene TRBV19, with D tentatively TRBD1 (6 bases). Germline CDR1 reads LNHDA; CDR2 reads SQIVND (reference sequence). This CDR3 has 12 amino acids. Trimming removed 6 bases from V and 4 bases from J, with 9 bases in between. CDR3 nucleotide sequence: TGTGCCAGTAGGGACAGCATCTATGGCTACACCTTC. Protein sequence: CASRDSIYGYTF.